The sequence of this TCR beta chain was determined in a study of cytomegalovirus exposure and HLA in healthy donors. The PCR used 60 Vbeta and 13 Jbeta primers. Sequenced by immunoSEQ multiplex PCR; TCRdb stores in-frame clones only, minus some. The data contain about 160,000 clones, approximately 75% of them seen just once; the ten biggest clones take up approximately 2.3%. Findings of the study overall: Roughly even sequencing depth across donors was the assumption behind the presence/absence analyses. The authors later found TCR association rates varying by HLA locus, with DRB1 most and HLA-C fewest. Later analysis showed most CMV-associated TCR beta chains appearing HLA-restricted. An ancestry cluster, one associated with Asian ancestry, reportedly showed fewer N-insertions than the approximately 670-donor mean in a later analysis.

Points on this clone: The antigen remains undetermined.

Germline lookup yields CDR1 SNHLY and CDR2 FYNNEI. Trimming left V 6 bases short and J 2 bases short, with 14 bases between. This CDR3 spans 15 amino acids. This rearrangement joins TRBV2 to TRBJ1-5; D is unresolved. The TCR comes from a man aged 50 to 59 in good health and CMV-seropositive. Sequenced input: PBMCs. CDR3 bases: TGTGCCAGCAGGCTGGAGGGTCGGGGCAATCAGCCCCAGCATTTT. It is translated as CASRLEGRGNQPQHF.